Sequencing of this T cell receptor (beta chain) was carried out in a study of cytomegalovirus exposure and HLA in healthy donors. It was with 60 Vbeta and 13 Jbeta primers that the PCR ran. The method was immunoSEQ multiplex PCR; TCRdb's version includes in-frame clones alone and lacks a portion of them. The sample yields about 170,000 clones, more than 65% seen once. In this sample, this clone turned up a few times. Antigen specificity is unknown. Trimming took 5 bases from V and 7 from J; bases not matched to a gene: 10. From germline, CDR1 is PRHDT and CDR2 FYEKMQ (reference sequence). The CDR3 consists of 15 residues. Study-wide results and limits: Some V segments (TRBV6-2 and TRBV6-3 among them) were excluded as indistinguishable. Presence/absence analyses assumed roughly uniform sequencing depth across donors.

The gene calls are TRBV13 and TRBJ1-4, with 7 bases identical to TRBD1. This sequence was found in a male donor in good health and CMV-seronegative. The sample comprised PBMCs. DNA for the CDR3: TGTGCCAGCAGCCGTTACAGGGGTTCTGGTGAAAAACTGTTTTTT. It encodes CASSRYRGSGEKLFF.